This T cell receptor beta chain was found in a study of blood T cell repertoires in COVID-19. For the study at large: COVID-19 samples from acute and convalescent phases originated in the United States, Italy and Spain. Sources were T cells, B-cell-depleted T cells, or PBMCs; the material itself was cDNA or gDNA.

This clone was counted a few times. Produced via immunoSEQ multiplex PCR; TCRdb's table is partial and in-frame only. The table includes tens of thousands of clones, roughly 86% detected once. The CDR3 covers 15 residues. V lost 7 bases to trimming and J lost 3 bases; unmatched junction nucleotides: 12. Per germline, CDR1 MNHEY and CDR2 SVGAGI. The V gene is TRBV6-5, the J gene TRBJ2-7; 7 nucleotides line up with TRBD1. This TCR was recovered from a human donor in a cohort sampled during active COVID-19. The sequencing sample was made of peripheral blood. CDR3 nucleotides: TGTGCCAGCATTCTGACAGGGATGGTCGACTACGAGCAGTACTTC. It specifies CASILTGMVDYEQYF.